These 20 T cell receptor beta chains were all obtained from the same sample, sequenced in a study of control samples from healthy donors and cancer patients. Sequencing used immunoSEQ multiplex PCR; TCRdb keeps in-frame clones, though not all of them. Of over 80,000 clones in the sample, approximately 80% were seen once. The sample comprised blood. The origin of the receptors is a woman aged 25 to 39 in good health.

V usage is TRBV7-2 and J usage is TRBJ1-5; the match to TRBD1 covers 8 bases. Germline V lookup: CDR1 SGHTA, CDR2 FQGNSA. The CDR3 sequence is 15 residues long. V trimming: 6 bases; J trimming: 1 base; junction bases outside the gene matches: 5. CDR3 in DNA: TGTGCCAGCAGTTACGGACAGGGCAGCAATCAGCCCCAGCATTTT. It codes for CASSYGQGSNQPQHF.

This chain connects TRBV3-1 (or the pseudogene TRBV3-2) to TRBJ1-5, with D hard to call. The CDR3 length is 14 residues. V lost 1 base and J lost 1, with 5 bases in between. Germline CDR1 is LGHDT and CDR2 is YNNKEL (reference sequence). CDR3 DNA: TGTGCCAGCAGCCAAGGACGGAGCAATCAGCCCCAGCATTTT. Residues: CASSQGRSNQPQHF.

V usage is TRBV19 and J usage is TRBJ1-2; D remains ambiguous. Per germline, CDR1 LNHDA and CDR2 SQIVND (reference sequence). The CDR3 has 13 amino acids. V was cut by 3 bases and J by 6 bases, with 11 bases left in between. CDR3 residues: CASSIRPGDGYTF. In nucleotides, the CDR3 is TGTGCCAGTAGTATTAGACCCGGGGATGGCTACACCTTC.

V is TRBV7-2 and J is TRBJ1-1, with TRBD1 matching over 7 bases. J lost 1 base, V lost 4 bases, and 3 bases had no gene match. The CDR3 is 14 amino acids. CDR1 is SGHTA, CDR2 FQGNSA, per germline. The CDR3 DNA reads TGTGCCAGCAGCTGGGACAGCTCGAACACTGAAGCTTTCTTT. Encoded protein: CASSWDSSNTEAFF.

V usage is TRBV4-3 and J usage is TRBJ2-7; perhaps TRBD1 as D (6 bases). The V gene's germline CDR1 is LGHNA and CDR2 YSLEER. V dropped 0 bases and J dropped 6 bases, with 12 bases sitting between them. The CDR3 length is 14 residues. CDR3 in amino acids: CASSQDLATGEQYF. The CDR3 region has the DNA TGCGCCAGCAGCCAAGATCTCGCGACAGGCGAGCAGTACTTC.

This chain links TRBV4-1 with TRBJ2-2; D may be TRBD1 (5 bases). Germline values: CDR1 MGHRA, CDR2 YSYEKL. The CDR3 loop spans 15 amino acids. V was trimmed by 0 bases and J by 7 bases, leaving 12 bases between them. This CDR3 reads CASSQEGRVGGELFF. CDR3 bases: TGCGCCAGCAGCCAAGAGGGCAGGGTTGGCGGGGAGCTGTTTTTT.

The rearrangement uses TRBV19 and TRBJ2-2; tentatively, D is TRBD2 (6 bases). Germline lookup yields CDR1 LNHDA and CDR2 SQIVND (reference sequence). The CDR3 extends over 13 amino acids. V was shortened by 6 bases and J by 2 bases, with 7 bases between the two germline ends. The CDR3 region is CASSGSNTGELFF. Written as DNA, the CDR3 is TGTGCCAGTAGCGGGAGTAACACCGGGGAGCTGTTTTTT.

The chain is built from TRBV24-1 and TRBJ2-3, with a possible D match to TRBD1 (6 bases). Looked up from germline, CDR1 is KGHDR and CDR2 is SFDVKD. This CDR3 comprises 15 residues. V was clipped by 9 bases and J by 7 bases, with 22 bases between them. For the CDR3, the DNA is TGTGCCACCGAAGGGAAGGAACGGGACAAACATACGCAGTATTTT. It yields the protein CATEGKERDKHTQYF.

The CDR3 nucleotides read TGTGCCAGCAAGGGGGGTTACAATGAGCAGTTCTTC. This sequence encodes CASKGGYNEQFF. This rearrangement joins TRBV6-5 to TRBJ2-1, with D possibly being TRBD1 or TRBD2 (6 bases each). Looked up from germline, CDR1 is MNHEY and CDR2 is SVGAGI. Trimming removed 7 bases from V and 4 bases from J, with 8 bases in between. The CDR3 covers 12 residues.

The chain joins TRBV7-2 to TRBJ2-1, with D uncertain. In germline, CDR1 is SGHTA, CDR2 FQGNSA. This CDR3 region has 13 residues. V lost 3 bases, J lost 10 bases, and 13 bases lay in between. The CDR3 protein is CASSLAFPREQFF. CDR3 coding DNA: TGTGCCAGCAGCTTGGCCTTCCCGCGGGAGCAGTTCTTC.

V usage is TRBV12-5 and J usage is TRBJ2-3; 14 bases fit TRBD2. The CDR3 consists of 17 residues. V dropped 5 bases and J dropped 4; count of bases not matched to a gene: 8. CDR1 and CDR2 (germline): LGHNT, FRNRAP. CDR3 nucleotides: TGTGCTAGTGGTAGACGGACTAGCGGGGGGCTCGCAGATACGCAGTATTTT. Its protein is CASGRRTSGGLADTQYF.

V gene TRBV7-2 combines with J gene TRBJ1-5; TRBD1 might be the D (5 bases). V was clipped by 1 base and J by 6 bases, with 7 bases between them. The length of the CDR3 is 13 residues. Germline-derived CDR1 and CDR2 are SGHTA and FQGNSA. DNA of the CDR3: TGTGCCAGCAGCTTAGACGGGACTCAGCCCCAGCATTTT. Protein product: CASSLDGTQPQHF.

The rearrangement joins TRBV2 to TRBJ2-3; 16 bases agree with TRBD2. V shed 2 bases, J shed 1 base, and the junction held 12 bases outside the gene matches. Per the germline V gene, CDR1 is SNHLY and CDR2 is FYNNEI. The CDR3 extends over 21 amino acids. The CDR3 spells CASSEPGTSGGAGVGTDTQYF. The CDR3 DNA sequence: TGTGCCAGCAGTGAACCTGGGACTAGCGGGGGGGCCGGAGTCGGCACAGATACGCAGTATTTT.

This chain connects TRBV16 to TRBJ1-2; D unclear. Germline V lookup: CDR1 KGHSY, CDR2 FQNENV. V was shortened by 2 bases and J by 3 bases, with 10 bases between the two germline ends. This CDR3 spans 14 amino acids. CDR3 region: CASSQDRTDYGYTF. In nucleotides, the CDR3 is TGTGCCAGCAGCCAAGATCGGACCGACTATGGCTACACCTTC.

The rearrangement joins TRBV15 to TRBJ2-7; TRBD2 aligns across 8 bases. J gave up 5 bases and V 1 base, and 4 bases lay outside the gene matches. The CDR3 runs to 14 residues. Germline V gene data show CDR1 as LNHNV and CDR2 as YYDKDF (reference sequence). The CDR3, as DNA: TGTGCCACCAGCAGAGCGGGGGGGAACCACGAGCAGTACTTC. It translates to CATSRAGGNHEQYF.

The V and J genes are TRBV7-8 and TRBJ2-7; tentatively, D is TRBD1 (6 bases). Germline lookup yields CDR1 SGHVS and CDR2 FQNEAQ. This CDR3 is built from 15 residues. V lost 1 base, J lost 2 bases, and 12 bases lay in between. The CDR3 spells CASSLDGRGPYEQYF. CDR3 in DNA: TGTGCCAGCAGCTTAGATGGCAGGGGCCCCTACGAGCAGTACTTC.

The chain uses TRBV24-1 and TRBJ2-1, with a tentative D call TRBD2 (6 bases). The CDR3 covers 15 residues. Between the trimmed V and J ends, which lost 4 bases and 0 bases, there was a span of 9 bases. The germline V gene encodes CDR1 KGHDR and CDR2 SFDVKD. CDR3: CATSDVGGSYNEQFF. The CDR3 DNA sequence: TGTGCCACCAGTGACGTGGGGGGCTCCTACAATGAGCAGTTCTTC.

This sequence joins TRBV7-9 and TRBJ2-1, with 12 bases fitting TRBD2. V lost 4 bases to trimming and J lost 8 bases; unmatched junction nucleotides: 9. The CDR3 spans 16 residues. Per the germline V gene, CDR1 is SEHNR and CDR2 is FQNEAQ (reference sequence). CDR3 loop: CASSSPSGGDFYEQFF. The CDR3 DNA sequence: TGTGCCAGCAGCTCCCCTAGCGGGGGGGACTTTTATGAGCAGTTCTTC. The entire variable domain, with the rest obtained from reference TRBV7-9 and TRBJ2-1, is as follows: DTGVSQNPRHKITKRGQNVTFRCDPISEHNRLYWYRQTLGQGPEFLTYFQNEAQLEKSRLLSDRFSAERPKGSFSTLEIQRTEQGDSAMYLCASSSPSGGDFYEQFFGPGTRLTVL.

This chain joins TRBV5-1 and TRBJ1-1; D call uncertain. Germline assignment: CDR1 SGHRS and CDR2 YFSETQ. V lost 4 bases, J lost 1 base, and 11 bases lay in between. This CDR3 spans 14 amino acids. CDR3 coding DNA: TGCGCCAGCAGCAGGTCCGGGCCGAACACTGAAGCTTTCTTT. This gives the protein CASSRSGPNTEAFF.

V usage is TRBV12-3 or TRBV12-4 and J usage is TRBJ1-4, with TRBD1 identical over 7 bases. The CDR3 contains 13 residues. J was trimmed by 7 bases and V by 2 bases; bases with no gene match: 1. The CDR3 loop is CASSLQGGEKLFF. The CDR3 DNA is TGTGCCAGCAGTTTACAGGGGGGTGAAAAACTGTTTTTT.